This is a list of T cell receptor beta chains from one sample in a study of cytomegalovirus exposure and HLA in healthy donors. Repertoires were generated with immunoSEQ multiplex PCR, while TCRdb's copy carries only in-frame clones and drops some. This table holds about 98,000 clones, roughly 80% found once. Sequencing input: PBMCs. These receptors all stem from a male donor in good health and CMV-seropositive. The CDR3 runs from the conserved cysteine through the conserved F or W. Each record gives: CDR3 DNA, CDR3 protein, J gene, clone size, D gene, V gene. A D gene is named only where the DNA matches it firmly. A row's size may be missing; if present it is once, few, many or a size class.

CDR3nt: TGTGCCAGCAGCTTAGGGACGGGGGTCTCCTACGAGCAGTACTTC; CDR3aa: CASSLGTGVSYEQYF; j_gene: TRBJ2-7; abundance: once; d_gene: NA; v_gene: TRBV7-3
CDR3nt: TGTGCCAGCAGCACTGCCCGCCCCGGGGAGCTGTTTTTT; CDR3aa: CASSTARPGELFF; j_gene: TRBJ2-2; abundance: NA; d_gene: NA; v_gene: TRBV7-3
CDR3nt: TGTGCCAGCAGCTATTGGGGGGGGGAAGGGGAGACCCAGTACTTC; CDR3aa: CASSYWGGEGETQYF; j_gene: TRBJ2-5; abundance: NA; d_gene: TRBD2; v_gene: TRBV6-5
CDR3nt: TGCGCCAGCAGCCAAGAGGCGGGACATGGCTACACCTTC; CDR3aa: CASSQEAGHGYTF; j_gene: TRBJ1-2; abundance: NA; d_gene: NA; v_gene: TRBV4-1
CDR3nt: TGTGCCACCAGTACTCTAAGCGGGAGGGTCGTCGATGAGCAGTTCTTC; CDR3aa: CATSTLSGRVVDEQFF; j_gene: TRBJ2-1; abundance: NA; d_gene: TRBD2; v_gene: TRBV15
CDR3nt: TGCGCCAGCAGCTTGAACGACGGAGACTACGAGCAGTACTTC; CDR3aa: CASSLNDGDYEQYF; j_gene: TRBJ2-7; abundance: NA; d_gene: NA; v_gene: TRBV5-1
CDR3nt: TGTGCCTGGAGCTTAGGGAGAGGCTCCTACGAGCAGTACTTC; CDR3aa: CAWSLGRGSYEQYF; j_gene: TRBJ2-7; abundance: once; d_gene: NA; v_gene: TRBV30
CDR3nt: TGCAGCGTTGAAACAGGGGGCTTTGGGGAGCAGTACTTC; CDR3aa: CSVETGGFGEQYF; j_gene: TRBJ2-5; abundance: NA; d_gene: TRBD1; v_gene: TRBV29-1
CDR3nt: TGTGCCAGCAGCCCCCTTTCGGCAGGGGGATTGGGAGAGCAGTACTTC; CDR3aa: CASSPLSAGGLGEQYF; j_gene: TRBJ2-7; abundance: NA; d_gene: TRBD1; v_gene: TRBV14
CDR3nt: TGCGCCAGCAGCTTTTCCGGTCTAGCGGGATCAGAGACCCAGTACTTC; CDR3aa: CASSFSGLAGSETQYF; j_gene: TRBJ2-5; abundance: NA; d_gene: TRBD2; v_gene: TRBV5-1
CDR3nt: TGTGCCAGCTCACCCCCCTCGGCTAGCGACGGGGAGCTGTTTTTT; CDR3aa: CASSPPSASDGELFF; j_gene: TRBJ2-2; abundance: NA; d_gene: NA; v_gene: TRBV18
CDR3nt: TGTGCCAGCGCCGGGTCCGGGAGGCCCCAGGAGCAGTTCTTC; CDR3aa: CASAGSGRPQEQFF; j_gene: TRBJ2-1; abundance: NA; d_gene: TRBD2; v_gene: TRBV28
CDR3nt: TGTGCCAGCAGCTTCACCTGGGAGGGACCTTTCGTTAATCAGCCCCAGCATTTT; CDR3aa: CASSFTWEGPFVNQPQHF; j_gene: TRBJ1-5; abundance: NA; d_gene: NA; v_gene: TRBV28
CDR3nt: TGTGCCAGCTTATCACTAGGGTCGGGCGAGACCCAGTACTTC; CDR3aa: CASLSLGSGETQYF; j_gene: TRBJ2-5; abundance: few; d_gene: NA; v_gene: TRBV27
CDR3nt: TGTGCCAGCAGCTGGACTAGCGGGAGACAAACCAATGAGCAGTTCTTC; CDR3aa: CASSWTSGRQTNEQFF; j_gene: TRBJ2-1; abundance: NA; d_gene: TRBD2; v_gene: TRBV7-9
CDR3nt: TGTGCCAGCAGTCAGACAGGGGTCGAGCAGTACTTC; CDR3aa: CASSQTGVEQYF; j_gene: TRBJ2-7; abundance: NA; d_gene: TRBD1; v_gene: TRBV27
CDR3nt: TGTGCCAGTAGTATAAGGTGGCAGGGGATTCAGCCCCAGCATTTT; CDR3aa: CASSIRWQGIQPQHF; j_gene: TRBJ1-5; abundance: few; d_gene: NA; v_gene: TRBV19
CDR3nt: TGTGCCACCAGCAGAGCCCGGGACTTCTCCGAGCAGTACTTC; CDR3aa: CATSRARDFSEQYF; j_gene: TRBJ2-7; abundance: NA; d_gene: NA; v_gene: TRBV15
CDR3nt: TGTGCCAGCAACAACTTGGGACAGCCCCAAGAGACCCAGTACTTC; CDR3aa: CASNNLGQPQETQYF; j_gene: TRBJ2-5; abundance: NA; d_gene: TRBD1; v_gene: TRBV7-9
CDR3nt: TGTGCCAGCAGCTTCGGGACTAGTGGCAATGAGCAGTTCTTC; CDR3aa: CASSFGTSGNEQFF; j_gene: TRBJ2-1; abundance: NA; d_gene: TRBD2; v_gene: TRBV7-9
CDR3nt: TGTGCCAGCAGGGGACTGCAATCTGGTGGGACCCAGTACTTC; CDR3aa: CASRGLQSGGTQYF; j_gene: TRBJ2-5; abundance: NA; d_gene: NA; v_gene: TRBV2
CDR3nt: TGTGCCAGCAGCCTAAATCGGGGGGGAGGCGCAGATACGCAGTATTTT; CDR3aa: CASSLNRGGGADTQYF; j_gene: TRBJ2-3; abundance: few; d_gene: TRBD2; v_gene: TRBV5-4
CDR3nt: TGTGCCAGCAGTGACACAGGGGGCTATGGCTACACCTTC; CDR3aa: CASSDTGGYGYTF; j_gene: TRBJ1-2; abundance: NA; d_gene: TRBD1; v_gene: TRBV6-5
CDR3nt: TGTGCCAGCCGGCGGACAGGGGGAAATGAGCAGTTCTTC; CDR3aa: CASRRTGGNEQFF; j_gene: TRBJ2-1; abundance: NA; d_gene: TRBD1; v_gene: TRBV7-2
CDR3nt: TGTGCCAGCAGCCCAATCACTAGAATCTACGAGCAGTACTTC; CDR3aa: CASSPITRIYEQYF; j_gene: TRBJ2-7; abundance: NA; d_gene: NA; v_gene: TRBV5-6
CDR3nt: TGTGCCAGCTCACCCCGGACAGGGGATCAAGGCTACACCTTC; CDR3aa: CASSPRTGDQGYTF; j_gene: TRBJ1-2; abundance: NA; d_gene: TRBD1; v_gene: TRBV18
CDR3nt: TGTGCCAGCAGTGAAGCCACAGGGGTCGGTGGTGAAAAACTGTTTTTT; CDR3aa: CASSEATGVGGEKLFF; j_gene: TRBJ1-4; abundance: few; d_gene: TRBD1; v_gene: TRBV6-1
CDR3nt: TGTGCCAGCAGCCTCGGACACTCTGGTAATGAAGCTTTCTTT; CDR3aa: CASSLGHSGNEAFF; j_gene: TRBJ1-1; abundance: NA; d_gene: NA; v_gene: TRBV7-9
CDR3nt: TGTGCCAGCAGTCCGAGCTCCTACGAGCAGTACTTC; CDR3aa: CASSPSSYEQYF; j_gene: TRBJ2-7; abundance: NA; d_gene: NA; v_gene: TRBV14
CDR3nt: TGTGCCAGCAGCCCCTCGCCCAGCTCCTACGAGCAGTACTTC; CDR3aa: CASSPSPSSYEQYF; j_gene: TRBJ2-7; abundance: NA; d_gene: NA; v_gene: TRBV7-7
CDR3nt: TGTGCCAGCAGGGGACAGCCTCAAGAGACCCAGTACTTC; CDR3aa: CASRGQPQETQYF; j_gene: TRBJ2-5; abundance: NA; d_gene: TRBD1; v_gene: TRBV27
CDR3nt: TGCAGCTTGACAGGAACCAAGGGTACTGAAGCTTTCTTT; CDR3aa: CSLTGTKGTEAFF; j_gene: TRBJ1-1; abundance: NA; d_gene: NA; v_gene: TRBV29-1
CDR3nt: TGTGCCAGCAGCTTAGGGGACAGCCAAGAGACCCAGTACTTC; CDR3aa: CASSLGDSQETQYF; j_gene: TRBJ2-5; abundance: NA; d_gene: TRBD1; v_gene: TRBV11-3
CDR3nt: TGCGCCAGCAGTCCGGGACTAGCGGTCGTCGAGCAGTACTTC; CDR3aa: CASSPGLAVVEQYF; j_gene: TRBJ2-7; abundance: NA; d_gene: TRBD2; v_gene: TRBV5-1